This TCR beta chain was recovered during a study of cytomegalovirus exposure and HLA in healthy donors. Study-level points and caveats: There were a few CMV-associated chains whose specificity for CMV antigens was confirmed in vitro. For most TCR beta V segments, an earlier analysis put the productive rate at about 87% or about 30% of the time. Several of the most significant clusters were apparently associated with common viral pathogens in a later analysis.

This CDR3 spans 15 amino acids. V lost 2 bases to trimming and J lost 2 bases; unmatched junction nucleotides: 5. The germline CDR1 and CDR2 sequences are SGHTA and FQGTGA. Unrecorded immune exposures were likely, despite nominal health at sampling. On this clone itself: What it binds is unknown.

It was with 60 Vbeta and 13 Jbeta primers that the PCR ran. Data came from immunoSEQ multiplex PCR; TCRdb stores just in-frame clones and leaves some out. Of 45,000 to 65,000 clones in the sample, around four fifths were seen once. V usage is TRBV7-3 and J usage is TRBJ2-7, with 8 bases lining up with TRBD2. Sequencing used PBMCs. The clonotype was recovered from a man between 25 and 39 years old in good health and CMV-seronegative. CDR3 residues: CASSLGGGPTYEQYF. DNA for the CDR3: TGTGCCAGCAGCTTAGGCGGGGGGCCTACCTACGAGCAGTACTTC.